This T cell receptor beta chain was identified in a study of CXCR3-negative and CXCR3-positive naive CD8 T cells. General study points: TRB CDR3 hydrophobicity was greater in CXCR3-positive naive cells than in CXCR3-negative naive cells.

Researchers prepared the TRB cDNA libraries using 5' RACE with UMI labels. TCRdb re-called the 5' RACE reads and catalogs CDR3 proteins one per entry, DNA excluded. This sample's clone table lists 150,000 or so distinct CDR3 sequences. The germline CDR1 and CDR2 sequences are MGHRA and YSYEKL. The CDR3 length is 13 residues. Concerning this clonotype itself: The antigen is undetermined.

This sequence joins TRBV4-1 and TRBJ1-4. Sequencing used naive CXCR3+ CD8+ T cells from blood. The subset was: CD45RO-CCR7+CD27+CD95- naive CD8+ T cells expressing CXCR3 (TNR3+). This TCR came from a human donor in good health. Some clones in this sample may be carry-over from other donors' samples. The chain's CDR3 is CASSQEINEKLFF.